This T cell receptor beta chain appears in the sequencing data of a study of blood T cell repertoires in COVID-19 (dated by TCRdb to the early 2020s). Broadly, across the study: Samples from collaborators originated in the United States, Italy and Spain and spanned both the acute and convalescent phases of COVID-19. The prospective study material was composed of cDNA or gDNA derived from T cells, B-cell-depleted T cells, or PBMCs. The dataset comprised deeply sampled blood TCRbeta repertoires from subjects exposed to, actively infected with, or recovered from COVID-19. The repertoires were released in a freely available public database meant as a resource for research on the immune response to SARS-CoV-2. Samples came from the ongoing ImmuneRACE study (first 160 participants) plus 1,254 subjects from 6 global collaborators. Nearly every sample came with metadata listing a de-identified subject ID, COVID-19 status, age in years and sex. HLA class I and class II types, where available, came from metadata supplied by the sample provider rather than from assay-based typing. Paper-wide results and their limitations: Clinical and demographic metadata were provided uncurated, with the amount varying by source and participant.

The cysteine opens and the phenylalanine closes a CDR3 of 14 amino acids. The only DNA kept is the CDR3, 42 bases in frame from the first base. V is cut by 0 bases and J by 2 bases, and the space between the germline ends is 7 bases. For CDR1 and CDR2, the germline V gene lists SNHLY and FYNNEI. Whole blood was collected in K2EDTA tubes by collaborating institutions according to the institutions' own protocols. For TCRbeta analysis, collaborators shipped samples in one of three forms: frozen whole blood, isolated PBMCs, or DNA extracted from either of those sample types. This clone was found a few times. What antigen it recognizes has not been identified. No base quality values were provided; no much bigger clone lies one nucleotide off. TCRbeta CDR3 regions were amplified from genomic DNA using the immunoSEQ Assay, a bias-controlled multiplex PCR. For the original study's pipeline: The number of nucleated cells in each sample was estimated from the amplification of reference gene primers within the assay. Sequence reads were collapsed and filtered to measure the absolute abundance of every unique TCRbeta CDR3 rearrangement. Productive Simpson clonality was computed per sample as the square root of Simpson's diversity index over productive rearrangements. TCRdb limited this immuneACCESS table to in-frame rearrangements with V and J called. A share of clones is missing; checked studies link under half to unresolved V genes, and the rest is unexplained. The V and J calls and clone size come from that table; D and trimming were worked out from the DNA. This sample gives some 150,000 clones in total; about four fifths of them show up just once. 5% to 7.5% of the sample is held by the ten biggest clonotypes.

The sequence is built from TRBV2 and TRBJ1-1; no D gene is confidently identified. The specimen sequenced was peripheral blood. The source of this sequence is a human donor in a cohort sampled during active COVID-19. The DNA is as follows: TGTGCCAGCAGTGAAGCGGGCATAAACACTGAAGCTTTCTTT. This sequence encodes CASSEAGINTEAFF.